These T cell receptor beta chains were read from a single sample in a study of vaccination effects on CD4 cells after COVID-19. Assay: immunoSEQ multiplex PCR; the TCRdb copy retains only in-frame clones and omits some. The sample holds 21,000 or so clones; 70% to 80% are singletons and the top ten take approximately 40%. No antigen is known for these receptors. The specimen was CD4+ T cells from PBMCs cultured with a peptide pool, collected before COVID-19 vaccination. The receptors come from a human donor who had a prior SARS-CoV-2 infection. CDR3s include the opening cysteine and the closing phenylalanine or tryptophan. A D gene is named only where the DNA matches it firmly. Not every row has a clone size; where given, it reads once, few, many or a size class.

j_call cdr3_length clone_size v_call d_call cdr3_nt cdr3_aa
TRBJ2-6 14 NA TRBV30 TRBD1 TGTGCCTGGACAGGGGGCTCTGGGGCCAACGTCCTGACTTTC CAWTGGSGANVLTF
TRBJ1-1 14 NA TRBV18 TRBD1 TGTGCCAGCTCACAGGACAGGGAGATCACTGAAGCTTTCTTT CASSQDREITEAFF
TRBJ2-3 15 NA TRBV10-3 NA TGTGCCATCAGTGCGGCGGACACACGCACAGATACGCAGTATTTT CAISAADTRTDTQYF
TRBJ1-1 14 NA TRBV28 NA TGTGCCAGCAGTATAATCCAGGGATTCACTGAAGCTTTCTTT CASSIIQGFTEAFF
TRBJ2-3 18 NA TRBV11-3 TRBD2 TGTGCCAGCAGCTCCGGATCGGGTCGCGGGGGGGCGGCAGATACGCAGTATTTT CASSSGSGRGGAADTQYF
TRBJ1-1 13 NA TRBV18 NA TGTGCCAGCTCACCCAAAATGAACACTGAAGCTTTCTTT CASSPKMNTEAFF
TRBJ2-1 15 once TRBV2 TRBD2 TGTGCCAGCAGGCCCGGGACTAGCGGGAACAATGAGCAGTTCTTC CASRPGTSGNNEQFF
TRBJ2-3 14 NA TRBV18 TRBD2 TGTGCCAGCTCACCACTAGCGGGAACCGATACGCAGTATTTT CASSPLAGTDTQYF
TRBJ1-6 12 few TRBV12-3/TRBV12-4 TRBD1 TGTGCCAGAGGGGGCCATGATTCACCCCTCCACTTT CARGGHDSPLHF
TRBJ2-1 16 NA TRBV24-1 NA TGTGCCACCACTGGGTCCGGGACCTTAGGTAACAATGAGCAGTTCTTC CATTGSGTLGNNEQFF
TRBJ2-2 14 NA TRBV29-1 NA TGCAGCGTTGCGAAGACCCCCGGACCCGGGGAGCTGTTTTTT CSVAKTPGPGELFF
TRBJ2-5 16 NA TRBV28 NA TGTGCCAGCAGTGGTGGGGGCGGGGGACACCAAGAGACCCAGTACTTC CASSGGGGGHQETQYF
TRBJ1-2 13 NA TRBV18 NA TGTGCCAGCTCGCCTTCACAGGGTCTGGGCTACACCTTC CASSPSQGLGYTF
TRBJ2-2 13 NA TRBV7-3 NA TGTGCCAGCAGCTTTGCGAACACCGGGGAGCTGTTTTTT CASSFANTGELFF
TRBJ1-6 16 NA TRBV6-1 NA TGTGCCAGCAGTGATATCCAGGGGTCCTATAATTCACCCCTCCACTTT CASSDIQGSYNSPLHF
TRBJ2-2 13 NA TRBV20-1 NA TGCAGTGCTAGTCGCCAGGGCACCGGGGAGCTGTTTTTT CSASRQGTGELFF
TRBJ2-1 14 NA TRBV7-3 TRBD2 TGTGCCAGCAGCTTGGCGGGGGGCAACAATGAGCAGTTCTTC CASSLAGGNNEQFF
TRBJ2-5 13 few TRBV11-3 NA TGTGCCAGCAGCTTAGAGAGGCAAGAGACCCAGTACTTC CASSLERQETQYF
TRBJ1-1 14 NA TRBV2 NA TGTGCCACCCAGATGGGCAGGGAAGATACTGAAGCTTTCTTT CATQMGREDTEAFF
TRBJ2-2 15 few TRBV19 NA TGTGCCAGTAGAGGGGTCTCCGCGAACACCGGGGAGCTGTTTTTT CASRGVSANTGELFF
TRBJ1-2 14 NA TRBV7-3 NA TGTGCCAGCAGCTTAACATTACAGGGAGATGGCTACACCTTC CASSLTLQGDGYTF
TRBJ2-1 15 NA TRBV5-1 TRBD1 TGCGCCAGCAGCTCGGACAGGATACCCCAGAATGAGCAGTTCTTC CASSSDRIPQNEQFF
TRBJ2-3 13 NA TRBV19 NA TGTGCCAGTCGAGCCCTGGGAACAGATACGCAGTATTTT CASRALGTDTQYF
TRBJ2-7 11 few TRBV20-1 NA TGCAGTGCTAGGATAGTAGCGGAGCAGTACTTC CSARIVAEQYF
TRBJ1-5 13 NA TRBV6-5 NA TGTGCCAGCAGTATCAGGGAGAAGCAGCCCCAGCATTTT CASSIREKQPQHF
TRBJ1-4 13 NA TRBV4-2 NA TGTGCCAGCAGCCAAGCGGCCACTACTGCACTGTTTTTT CASSQAATTALFF
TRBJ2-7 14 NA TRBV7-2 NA TGTGCCAGCAGCTTAGGGGGAACCGAGCGGAATCAGTACTTC CASSLGGTERNQYF
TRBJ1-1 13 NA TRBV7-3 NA TGTGCCAGCAGCTTATCAGGGAACACTGAAGCTTTCTTT CASSLSGNTEAFF
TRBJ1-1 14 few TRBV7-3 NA TGTGCCAGCAGTTCCACCGGGACCCACACTGAAGCTTTCTTT CASSSTGTHTEAFF
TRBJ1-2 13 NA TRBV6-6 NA TGTGCCAGCAAACCCAGGGATAACTATGGCTACACCTTC CASKPRDNYGYTF
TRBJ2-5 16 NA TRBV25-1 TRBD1 TGTGCCAGCAGTGAATTCACCGGGACAGGCCAAGAGACCCAGTACTTC CASSEFTGTGQETQYF
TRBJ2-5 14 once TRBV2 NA TGTGCCAGCAGTGACACTAGTCCCCAAGAGACCCAGTACTTC CASSDTSPQETQYF
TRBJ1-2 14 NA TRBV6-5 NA TGTGCCAGCACCAAACAGGGAGACCTCTATGGCTACACCTTC CASTKQGDLYGYTF
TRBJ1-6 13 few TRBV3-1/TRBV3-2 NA TGTGCCAGCAGCCAAGACAAAAATTCACCCCTCCACTTT CASSQDKNSPLHF
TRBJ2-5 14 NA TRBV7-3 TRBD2 TGTGCCAGCAGCCCGGGACTAGCGATGGAGACCCAGTACTTC CASSPGLAMETQYF
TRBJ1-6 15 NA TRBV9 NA TGTGCCAGCAGCGTAGTAGATAATAATAATTCACCCCTCCACTTT CASSVVDNNNSPLHF